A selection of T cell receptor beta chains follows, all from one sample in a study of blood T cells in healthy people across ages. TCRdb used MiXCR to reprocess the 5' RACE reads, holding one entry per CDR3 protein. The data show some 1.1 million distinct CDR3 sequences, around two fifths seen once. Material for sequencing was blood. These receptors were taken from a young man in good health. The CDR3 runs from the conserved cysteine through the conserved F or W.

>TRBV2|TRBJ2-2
CASSGGPSMSGELFF
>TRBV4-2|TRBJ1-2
CASSQDSSPDYGYTF
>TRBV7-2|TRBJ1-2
CASSFGTALYGYTF
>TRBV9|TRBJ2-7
CASSVGSRTNIYEQYF
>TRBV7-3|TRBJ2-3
CASSFLGYRTDTQYF
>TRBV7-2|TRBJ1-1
CASSLLRGAGTEAFF
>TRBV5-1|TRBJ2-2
CASSLFVGDLLNTGELFF
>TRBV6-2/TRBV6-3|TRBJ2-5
CASSYSKVTGGDQETQYF
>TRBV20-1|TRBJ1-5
CSASSTGASNQPQHF
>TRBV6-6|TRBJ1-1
CASSAPGQGAYTEAFF
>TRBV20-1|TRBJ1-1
CSARDLRGGRTEAFF
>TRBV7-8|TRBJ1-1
CASRLLIGGSGTEAFF
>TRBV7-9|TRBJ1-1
CASSLAGGGQTEAFF
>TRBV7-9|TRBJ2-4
CASTPIQGGGFQYF
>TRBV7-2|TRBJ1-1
CASSLAGEGAFF
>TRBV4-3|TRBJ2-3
CASSQAWADTQYF
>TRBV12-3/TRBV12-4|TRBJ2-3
CASSERDRTSTDTQYF
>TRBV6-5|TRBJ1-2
CASSPGHTNYGYTF
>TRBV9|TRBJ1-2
CASSATGNYGYTF
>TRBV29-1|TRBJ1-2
CSGGGGSYGYTF
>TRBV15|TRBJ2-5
CATPSGDRALQETQYF
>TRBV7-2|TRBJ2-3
CASSPRVAGNTDTQYF
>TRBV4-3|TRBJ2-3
CASSPSSGGLSDTQYF
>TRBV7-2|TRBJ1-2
CASSLAGVGYTF
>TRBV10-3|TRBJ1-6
CAISGGPGTSSYNSPPHF
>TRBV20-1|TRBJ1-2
CSAPTGDYGYTF
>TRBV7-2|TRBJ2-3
CASSLGSLFTDTQYF
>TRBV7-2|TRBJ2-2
CASSPWGIRSGELFF
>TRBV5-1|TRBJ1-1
CASSLGGGEESEAFF
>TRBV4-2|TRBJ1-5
CASSPTDSNQPQHF
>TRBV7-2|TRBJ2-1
CASSPTTPYNEQFF
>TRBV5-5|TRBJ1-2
CASSFRGYDYTF
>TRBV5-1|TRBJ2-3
CASVDRSTDTQYF
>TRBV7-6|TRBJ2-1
CASSLRSSGTNSYNEQFF
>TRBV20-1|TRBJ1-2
CSARDYQQLYGYTF